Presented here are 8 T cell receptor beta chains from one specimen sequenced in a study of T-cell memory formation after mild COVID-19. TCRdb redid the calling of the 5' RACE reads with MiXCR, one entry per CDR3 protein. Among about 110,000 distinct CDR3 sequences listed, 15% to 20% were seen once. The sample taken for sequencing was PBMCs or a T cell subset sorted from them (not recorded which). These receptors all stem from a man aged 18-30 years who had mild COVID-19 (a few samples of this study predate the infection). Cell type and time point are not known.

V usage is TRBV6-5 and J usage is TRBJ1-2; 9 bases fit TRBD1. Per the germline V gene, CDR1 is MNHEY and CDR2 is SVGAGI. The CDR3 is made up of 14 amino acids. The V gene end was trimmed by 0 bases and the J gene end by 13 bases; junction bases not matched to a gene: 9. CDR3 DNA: TGTGCCAGCAGTTACTCTTCGACAGGGGGGGTCGGCACCTTC. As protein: CASSYSSTGGVGTF.

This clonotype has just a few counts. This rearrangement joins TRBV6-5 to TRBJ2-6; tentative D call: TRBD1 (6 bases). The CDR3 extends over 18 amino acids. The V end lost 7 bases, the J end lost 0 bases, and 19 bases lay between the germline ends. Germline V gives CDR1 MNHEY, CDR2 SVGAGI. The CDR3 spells CASTLRTEFFSGANVLTF. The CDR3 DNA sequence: TGTGCCAGCACTCTAAGGACAGAGTTTTTCTCTGGGGCCAACGTCCTGACTTTC.

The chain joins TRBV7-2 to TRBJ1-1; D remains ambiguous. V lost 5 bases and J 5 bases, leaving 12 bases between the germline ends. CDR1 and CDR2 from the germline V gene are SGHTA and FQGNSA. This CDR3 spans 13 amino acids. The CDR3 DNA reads TGTGCCAGCAGCCGAGGGAAATCAACTGAAGCTTTCTTT. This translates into CASSRGKSTEAFF.

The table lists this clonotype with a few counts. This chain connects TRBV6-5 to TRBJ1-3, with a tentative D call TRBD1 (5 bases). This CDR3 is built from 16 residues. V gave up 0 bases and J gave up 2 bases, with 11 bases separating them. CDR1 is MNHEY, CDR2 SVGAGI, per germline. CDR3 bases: TGTGCCAGCAGTTACTCGGGGGTCTCCCCTGGAAACACCATATATTTT. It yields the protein CASSYSGVSPGNTIYF.

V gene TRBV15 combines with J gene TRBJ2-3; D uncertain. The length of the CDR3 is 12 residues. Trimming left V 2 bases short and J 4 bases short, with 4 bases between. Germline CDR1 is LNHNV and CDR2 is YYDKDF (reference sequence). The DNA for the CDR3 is TGTGCCACCAGCAGAACATCAGATACGCAGTATTTT. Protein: CATSRTSDTQYF.

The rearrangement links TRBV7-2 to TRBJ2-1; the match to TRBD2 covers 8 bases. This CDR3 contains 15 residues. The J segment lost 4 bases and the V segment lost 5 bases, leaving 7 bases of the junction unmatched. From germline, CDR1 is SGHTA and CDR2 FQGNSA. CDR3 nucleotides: TGTGCCAGCAGCACGGCGGGGGGACTGTACAATGAGCAGTTCTTC. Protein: CASSTAGGLYNEQFF.

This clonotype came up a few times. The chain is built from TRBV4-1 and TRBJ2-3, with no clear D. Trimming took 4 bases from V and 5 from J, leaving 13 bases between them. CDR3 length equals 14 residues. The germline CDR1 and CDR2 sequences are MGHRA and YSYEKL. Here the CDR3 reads CASSPIGKRDTQYF. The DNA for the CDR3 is TGCGCCAGCAGCCCAATAGGGAAGCGAGATACGCAGTATTTT.

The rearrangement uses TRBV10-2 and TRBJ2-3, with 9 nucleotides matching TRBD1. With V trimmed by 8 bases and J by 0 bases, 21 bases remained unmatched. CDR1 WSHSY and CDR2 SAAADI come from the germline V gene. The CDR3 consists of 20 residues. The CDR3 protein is CASPRFKPGQGVVSTDTQYF. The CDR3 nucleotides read TGCGCCAGCCCACGCTTTAAACCGGGACAGGGAGTAGTCAGCACAGATACGCAGTATTTT.